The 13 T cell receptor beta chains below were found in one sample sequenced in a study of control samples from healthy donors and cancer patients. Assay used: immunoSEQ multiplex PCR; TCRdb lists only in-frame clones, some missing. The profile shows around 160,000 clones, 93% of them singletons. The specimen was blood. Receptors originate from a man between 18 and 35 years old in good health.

The CDR3 reads CSVAGLGPYEQYF. In DNA form, the CDR3 reads TGCAGCGTTGCCGGGCTTGGTCCCTACGAGCAGTACTTC. The chain links TRBV29-1 to TRBJ2-7; no definite D call. CDR1 SQVTM and CDR2 ANQGSEA come from the germline V gene. Trimming cost V 4 bases and J 2 bases, with 12 bases left between them. CDR3 length: 13 amino acids.

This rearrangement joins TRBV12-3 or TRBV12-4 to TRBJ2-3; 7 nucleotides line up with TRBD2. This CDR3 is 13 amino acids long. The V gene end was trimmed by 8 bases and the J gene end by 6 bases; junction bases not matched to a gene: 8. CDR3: CASQGGPVDTQYF. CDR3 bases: TGTGCCAGCCAGGGAGGGCCGGTGGATACGCAGTATTTT.

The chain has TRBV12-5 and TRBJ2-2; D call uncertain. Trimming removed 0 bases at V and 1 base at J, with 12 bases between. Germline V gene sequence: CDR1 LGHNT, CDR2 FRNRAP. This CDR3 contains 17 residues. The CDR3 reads CASGLVLDGLNTGELFF. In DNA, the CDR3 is TGTGCTAGTGGTTTGGTACTTGACGGCCTGAACACCGGGGAGCTGTTTTTT. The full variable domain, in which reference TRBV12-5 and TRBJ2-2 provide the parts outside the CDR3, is DARVTQTPRHKVTEMGQEVTMRCQPILGHNTVFWYRQTMMQGLELLAYFRNRAPLDDSGMPKDRFSAEMPDATLATLKIQPSEPRDSAVYFCASGLVLDGLNTGELFFGEGSRLTVL.

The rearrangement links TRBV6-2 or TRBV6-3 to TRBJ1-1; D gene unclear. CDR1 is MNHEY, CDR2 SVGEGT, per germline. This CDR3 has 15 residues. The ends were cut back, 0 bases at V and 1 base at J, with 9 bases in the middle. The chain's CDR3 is CASSYSGFTNTEAFF. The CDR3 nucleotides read TGTGCCAGCAGTTACTCGGGCTTTACGAACACTGAAGCTTTCTTT.

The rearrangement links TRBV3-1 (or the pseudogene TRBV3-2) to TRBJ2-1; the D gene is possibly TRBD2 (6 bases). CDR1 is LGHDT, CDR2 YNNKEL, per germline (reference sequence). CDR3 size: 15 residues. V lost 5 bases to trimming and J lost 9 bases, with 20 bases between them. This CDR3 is CASSEDYDILGEQFF. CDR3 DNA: TGTGCCAGCAGCGAGGACTATGATATATTGGGTGAGCAGTTCTTC.

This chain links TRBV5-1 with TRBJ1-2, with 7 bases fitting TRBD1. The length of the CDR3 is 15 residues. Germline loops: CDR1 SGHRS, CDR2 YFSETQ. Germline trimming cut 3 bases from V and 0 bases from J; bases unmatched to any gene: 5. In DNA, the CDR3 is TGCGCCAGCAGCTCCAGGGACAGCACTAACTATGGCTACACCTTC. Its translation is CASSSRDSTNYGYTF.

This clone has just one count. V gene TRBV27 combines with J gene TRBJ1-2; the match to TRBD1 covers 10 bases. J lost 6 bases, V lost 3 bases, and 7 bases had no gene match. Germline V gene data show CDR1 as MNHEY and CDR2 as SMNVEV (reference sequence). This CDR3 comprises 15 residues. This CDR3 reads CASSFSPGTGDGYTF. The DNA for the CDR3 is TGTGCCAGCAGTTTTTCTCCCGGGACAGGGGATGGCTACACCTTC.

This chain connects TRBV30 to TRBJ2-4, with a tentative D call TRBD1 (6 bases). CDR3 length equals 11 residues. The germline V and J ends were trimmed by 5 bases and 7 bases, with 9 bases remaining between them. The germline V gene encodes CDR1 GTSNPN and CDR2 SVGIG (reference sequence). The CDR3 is CAWARGNIQYF. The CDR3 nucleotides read TGTGCCTGGGCCAGGGGTAACATTCAGTACTTC.

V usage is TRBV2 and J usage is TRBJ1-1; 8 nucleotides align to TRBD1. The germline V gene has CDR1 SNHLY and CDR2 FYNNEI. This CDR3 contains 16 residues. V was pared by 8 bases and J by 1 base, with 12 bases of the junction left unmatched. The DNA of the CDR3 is TGTGCCAGCTTTGGACAGGGCGTAGTATCGAACACTGAAGCTTTCTTT. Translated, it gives CASFGQGVVSNTEAFF.

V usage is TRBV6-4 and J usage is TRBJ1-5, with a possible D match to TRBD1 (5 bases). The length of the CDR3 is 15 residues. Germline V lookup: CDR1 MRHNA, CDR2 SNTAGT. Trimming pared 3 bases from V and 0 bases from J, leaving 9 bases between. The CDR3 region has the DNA TGTGCCAGCAGTGAGATGACAGATAGCAATCAGCCCCAGCATTTT. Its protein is CASSEMTDSNQPQHF.

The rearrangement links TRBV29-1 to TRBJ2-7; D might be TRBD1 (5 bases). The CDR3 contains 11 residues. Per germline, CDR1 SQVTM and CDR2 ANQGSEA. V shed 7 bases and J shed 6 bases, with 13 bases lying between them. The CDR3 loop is CSALQGLEQYF. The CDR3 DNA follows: TGCAGCGCTCTCCAGGGCCTCGAGCAGTACTTC.

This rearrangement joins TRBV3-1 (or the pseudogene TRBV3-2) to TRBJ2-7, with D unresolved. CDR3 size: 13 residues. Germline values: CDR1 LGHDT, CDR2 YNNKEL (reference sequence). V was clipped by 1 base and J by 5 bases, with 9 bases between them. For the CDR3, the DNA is TGTGCCAGCAGCCAAGCAGGCATTCACGAGCAGTACTTC. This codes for CASSQAGIHEQYF.

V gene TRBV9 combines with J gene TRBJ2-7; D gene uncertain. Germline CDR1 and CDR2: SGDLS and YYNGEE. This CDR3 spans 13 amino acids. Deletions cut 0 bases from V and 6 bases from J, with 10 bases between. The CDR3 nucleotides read TGTGCCAGCAGCGTAGGAAGCGCCGTCGAGCAGTACTTC. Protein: CASSVGSAVEQYF.